Presented here are 26 T cell receptor beta chains from one specimen sequenced in a study of OX40 agonist ivuxolimab in advanced cancers. The library was made by the immunoSEQ multiplex PCR assay. This is the immuneACCESS table as TCRdb keeps it, with only in-frame sequences that have V and J called. A part of the clones is gone; compared with another copy, unresolved V genes explain less than half, and the rest is unexplained. Counted in this sample were tens of thousands of clones; 91% of them appeared once. Together, the top ten hold roughly 4.1% of the sample. The sample was CD4+ or CD8+ T cells sorted from blood, taken in a trial of the OX40 agonist ivuxolimab. These receptors all come from an adult with an advanced solid tumor such as melanoma, head and neck, liver or kidney cancer.

The rearrangement joins TRBV6-5 to TRBJ2-5, with a weak D call TRBD1 (6 bases). With 2 bases removed from V and 5 bases from J, the gap between germline ends came to 12 bases. The V gene's germline CDR1 is MNHEY and CDR2 SVGAGI. The CDR3 totals 14 residues. CDR3 nucleotide sequence: TGTGCCAGCAGTTACGGGCAGGGGACGGAGACCCAGTACTTC. Its protein is CASSYGQGTETQYF.

This chain uses TRBV9 with TRBJ2-5; 12 bases are a match to TRBD1. Germline CDR1 reads SGDLS; CDR2 reads YYNGEE. The CDR3 runs 16 residues. The trim removed 0 bases at V and 4 bases at J, leaving 4 bases unmatched. The CDR3 loop reads CASSVGGQGALETQYF. DNA for the CDR3: TGTGCCAGCAGCGTAGGGGGACAGGGGGCTTTAGAGACCCAGTACTTC. The complete variable domain, with remaining parts taken from reference TRBV9 and TRBJ2-5, reads DSGVTQTPKHLITATGQRVTLRCSPRSGDLSVYWYQQSLDQGLQFLIQYYNGEERAKGNILERFSAQQFPDLHSELNLSSLELGDSALYFCASSVGGQGALETQYFGPGTRLLVL.

The chain combines TRBV7-6 with TRBJ2-1; 7 bases line up with TRBD1. The CDR3 runs to 15 residues. V was clipped by 0 bases and J by 5 bases; unmatched bases: 4. Germline CDR1 and CDR2: SGHVS and FNYEAQ. CDR3 sequence: CASSLAQGRDNEQFF. The CDR3 DNA reads as TGTGCCAGCAGCTTAGCACAGGGGCGAGACAATGAGCAGTTCTTC.

This chain connects TRBV6-5 to TRBJ2-5, with a tentative D call TRBD2 (7 bases). The length of the CDR3 is 15 residues. With 0 bases removed from V and 4 bases from J, the gap between germline ends came to 12 bases. Germline V gene lookup returns CDR1 MNHEY and CDR2 SVGAGI. CDR3 sequence: CASSYSGGRGETQYF. DNA of the CDR3: TGTGCCAGCAGTTACTCGGGGGGGCGCGGAGAGACCCAGTACTTC.

This chain joins TRBV7-9 and TRBJ2-1, with 9 bases matching TRBD1. The CDR3 length is 13 residues. Per the germline V gene, CDR1 is SEHNR and CDR2 is FQNEAQ (reference sequence). V lost 9 bases, J lost 8 bases, and 8 bases stayed unmatched. The CDR3 loop is CARGQGGLDEQFF. The CDR3 DNA is TGTGCCAGGGGACAGGGAGGTCTCGATGAGCAGTTCTTC.

The chain combines TRBV2 with TRBJ2-6; no clear D. The CDR3 has 15 amino acids. Trimming stripped 4 bases from V and 0 bases from J, with 7 bases between. CDR1 and CDR2 (germline): SNHLY, FYNNEI. Here the CDR3 reads CASSVRYSGANVLTF. The DNA of the CDR3 is TGTGCCAGCAGTGTACGGTACTCTGGGGCCAACGTCCTGACTTTC.

The chain joins TRBV4-3 to TRBJ2-1; TRBD2 aligns across 7 bases. V shed 4 bases, J shed 4 bases, and the junction held 16 bases outside the gene matches. The germline CDR1 and CDR2 sequences are LGHNA and YSLEER. The CDR3 contains 18 residues. This CDR3 reads CASSPPRAWEAGYNEQFF. The CDR3 DNA follows: TGCGCCAGCAGCCCACCTAGGGCCTGGGAAGCGGGATACAATGAGCAGTTCTTC.

This clone was seen just once. DNA of the CDR3: TGTGCCAGCAGTACCCGACAGGGGACCACTGAAGCTTTCTTT. Translating gives CASSTRQGTTEAFF. The chain employs TRBV27 and TRBJ1-1; 8 bases fit TRBD1. Germline trimming cut 5 bases from V and 4 bases from J; bases unmatched to any gene: 6. This CDR3 contains 14 residues. CDR1 and CDR2 from the germline V gene are MNHEY and SMNVEV (reference sequence).

This rearrangement joins TRBV11-3 to TRBJ2-7; 8 bases fit TRBD1. CDR1 is SGHNT and CDR2 is YENEEA in the germline V gene. The J segment lost 2 bases and the V segment lost 5 bases, leaving 11 bases of the junction unmatched. This CDR3 is built from 16 residues. The CDR3 spells CASSPRTGKGTYEQYF. Here the CDR3 DNA reads TGTGCCAGCAGCCCCCGGACAGGGAAAGGGACCTACGAGCAGTACTTC. The full variable domain, rest sourced from reference TRBV11-3 and TRBJ2-7, is EAGVVQSPRYKIIEKKQPVAFWCNPISGHNTLYWYLQNLGQGPELLIRYENEEAVDDSQLPKDRFSAERLKGVDSTLKIQPAELGDSAVYLCASSPRTGKGTYEQYFGPGTRLTVT.

This chain connects TRBV28 to TRBJ2-5; D not certain. V shed 2 bases and J shed 3 bases, with 7 bases lying between them. The CDR3 loop spans 13 amino acids. CDR1 is MDHEN, CDR2 SYDVKM, per germline. The CDR3 sequence is CASSLPGKETQYF. CDR3 nucleotides: TGTGCCAGCAGTTTACCAGGCAAAGAGACCCAGTACTTC.

The chain is built from TRBV9 and TRBJ2-3, with no clear D. CDR1 is SGDLS and CDR2 is YYNGEE in the germline V gene. The V end lost 2 bases, the J end lost 0 bases, and 10 bases lay between the germline ends. The CDR3 loop spans 15 amino acids. This CDR3 is CASSVLAVSTDTQYF. The DNA for the CDR3 is TGTGCCAGCAGCGTTCTGGCGGTTAGCACAGATACGCAGTATTTT.

This chain uses TRBV7-6 with TRBJ2-2, with D hard to call. The germline CDR1 and CDR2 sequences are SGHVS and FNYEAQ. Trimming removed 7 bases from V and 6 bases from J, with 15 bases in between. The CDR3 is made up of 14 amino acids. This chain's CDR3 is CASTAARSPGELFF. The CDR3 nucleotides are TGTGCCAGCACCGCGGCCCGCTCGCCCGGGGAGCTGTTTTTT.

The chain recombines TRBV6-5 with TRBJ2-5, with D possibly TRBD2 on 5 matching bases. Trimming stripped 1 base from V and 2 bases from J, with 11 bases between. The CDR3 consists of 15 residues. Germline CDR1 reads MNHEY; CDR2 reads SVGAGI. DNA for the CDR3: TGTGCCAGCAGTTACTACGGACTGCAACAAGAGACCCAGTACTTC. It codes for CASSYYGLQQETQYF.

The V gene is TRBV19, the J gene TRBJ1-1; perhaps TRBD1 as D (6 bases). Germline CDR1 and CDR2: LNHDA and SQIVND (reference sequence). V was clipped by 6 bases and J by 5 bases, with 7 bases between them. The CDR3 is 11 amino acids. CDR3 region: CASSQGTEAFF. The CDR3 coding sequence is TGTGCCAGTAGCCAGGGGACTGAAGCTTTCTTT. Full variable domain (rest looked up from reference TRBV19 and TRBJ1-1): DGGITQSPKYLFRKEGQNVTLSCEQNLNHDAMYWYRQDPGQGLRLIYYSQIVNDFQKGDIAEGYSVSREKKESFPLTVTSAQKNPTAFYLCASSQGTEAFFGQGTRLTVV.

The genes are TRBV27 and TRBJ2-1; D not resolved. This CDR3 contains 14 residues. Germline V CDR1 and CDR2: MNHEY, SMNVEV (reference sequence). Trimming stripped 3 bases from V and 7 bases from J, with 13 bases between. The CDR3 protein is CASSFSVSSNEQFF. The DNA for the CDR3 is TGTGCCAGCAGTTTTTCAGTCTCTTCTAATGAGCAGTTCTTC.

The rearrangement links TRBV6-5 to TRBJ2-1; weak D call: TRBD2 (5 bases). Germline lookup yields CDR1 MNHEY and CDR2 SVGAGI. The CDR3 spans 13 residues. Between the trimmed V and J ends, which lost 6 bases and 0 bases, there was a span of 6 bases. This CDR3 is CASRGSSYNEQFF. The CDR3 coding sequence is TGTGCCAGCAGGGGGAGCTCCTACAATGAGCAGTTCTTC.

This rearrangement joins TRBV9 to TRBJ2-1; 7 bases line up with TRBD2. Trimming removed 3 bases from V and 0 bases from J; junction bases left unmatched: 3. The germline CDR1 and CDR2 sequences are SGDLS and YYNGEE. The CDR3 loop spans 15 amino acids. The CDR3 region has the DNA TGTGCCAGCAGCGAGAGCGGGGTCTCCTACAATGAGCAGTTCTTC. As protein: CASSESGVSYNEQFF.

This clone was observed a single time. The chain joins TRBV5-4 to TRBJ2-2; D is uncertain. Germline V CDR1 and CDR2: SGHNT, YYREEE (reference sequence). The CDR3 is 13 amino acids. With 3 bases removed from V and 5 bases from J, the gap between germline ends came to 8 bases. CDR3 bases: TGTGCCAGCAGCTCCGACAATACCGGGGAGCTGTTTTTT. Protein: CASSSDNTGELFF.

About this clone itself: Mismatch with germline at one junction end may stem from a read error. The chain employs TRBV29-1 and TRBJ2-3; perhaps TRBD1 as D (6 bases). The CDR3 totals 13 residues. Looked up from germline, CDR1 is SQVTM and CDR2 is ANQGSEA. The CDR3 protein is CSVLTGSIDTQYF. The DNA of the CDR3 is TGCAGCGTTCTGACAGGAAGCATAGATACGCAGTATTTT.

J is TRBJ2-2 and V is TRBV6-5; D is uncertain. Germline loops: CDR1 MNHEY, CDR2 SVGAGI. CDR3 size: 13 residues. V was clipped by 2 bases and J by 6 bases, with 7 bases between them. CDR3 in amino acids: CASSYAGSGELFF. CDR3 bases: TGTGCCAGCAGTTACGCTGGGTCCGGGGAGCTGTTTTTT.

The rearrangement joins TRBV4-1 to TRBJ1-1, with TRBD1 matching 7 bases. V trimming: 4 bases; J trimming: 1 base; junction bases outside the gene matches: 12. Germline V gene lookup returns CDR1 MGHRA and CDR2 YSYEKL. The CDR3 loop spans 17 amino acids. The CDR3 DNA sequence: TGCGCCAGCAGCCGGATCAGGGGGGATGGGGAGAACACTGAAGCTTTCTTT. Translating gives CASSRIRGDGENTEAFF.

This clone was seen only once. This sequence joins TRBV7-3 and TRBJ1-2, with 9 nucleotides matching TRBD1. The germline gives CDR1 SGHTA, CDR2 FQGTGA. CDR3 size: 15 residues. Germline trimming cut 5 bases from V and 2 bases from J; bases unmatched to any gene: 6. Written as DNA, the CDR3 is TGTGCCAGCAGCCCGACAGGGGGAATAAACTATGGCTACACCTTC. It specifies CASSPTGGINYGYTF.

V gene TRBV2 combines with J gene TRBJ2-1; 8 nucleotides agree with TRBD1. This CDR3 has 16 residues. Germline V gene data show CDR1 as SNHLY and CDR2 as FYNNEI. V lost 3 bases and J lost 7; bases outside the gene matches: 11. The CDR3 sequence is CASSEVGQGAQNEQFF. As DNA, the CDR3 is TGTGCCAGCAGTGAGGTGGGGCAGGGGGCTCAGAATGAGCAGTTCTTC.

DNA of the CDR3: TGTGCCAGTAGTATGATAAGCAACAATGAGCAGTTCTTC. It translates to CASSMISNNEQFF. The genes are TRBV19 and TRBJ2-1; D ambiguous. The CDR3 length is 13 residues. V shed 3 bases and J shed 5 bases, with 8 bases lying between them. Germline V gives CDR1 LNHDA, CDR2 SQIVND (reference sequence).

This sequence joins TRBV27 and TRBJ2-7; 8 positions match TRBD1. CDR3 size: 15 residues. Trimming cost V 3 bases and J 2 bases; bases outside gene matches: 6. Germline V gene sequence: CDR1 MNHEY, CDR2 SMNVEV (reference sequence). The CDR3 spells CASSLQGAPPYEQYV. The DNA for the CDR3 is TGTGCCAGCAGTTTGCAGGGGGCGCCCCCCTACGAGCAGTACGTC.

In this sample, this clone turned up once. The chain employs TRBV27 and TRBJ1-5; D gene uncertain. Germline values: CDR1 MNHEY, CDR2 SMNVEV (reference sequence). The germline V and J ends were trimmed by 8 bases and 9 bases, with 20 bases remaining between them. The CDR3 has 14 amino acids. DNA for the CDR3: TGTGCCAGCGGCCTCGGAGGGTATCGAAGGCCCCAGCATTTT. Its protein is CASGLGGYRRPQHF.